These 17 T cell receptor beta chains share one sample of origin, sequenced in a study of cytomegalovirus exposure and HLA in healthy donors. Some clones are missing from TCRdb's copy, which holds only in-frame ones; the method was immunoSEQ multiplex PCR. The table lists under 200,000 clones, 96% of them singletons, with about 0.89% in the top ten. Material: PBMCs. All receptors derive from a woman aged 18 to 35 in good health and CMV-seronegative.

The chain couples TRBV5-4 to TRBJ1-2; 9 nucleotides agree with TRBD1. This CDR3 is built from 16 residues. V dropped 6 bases and J dropped 5; count of bases not matched to a gene: 14. Germline V gene lookup returns CDR1 SGHNT and CDR2 YYREEE (reference sequence). The CDR3 DNA is TGTGCCAGCACGTCAGGGACAGGGCGTGGCCGTTATGGCTACACCTTC. It yields the protein CASTSGTGRGRYGYTF.

The gene calls are TRBV4-3 and TRBJ2-1, with D perhaps matching TRBD2 (5 bases). Germline V lookup: CDR1 LGHNA, CDR2 YSLEER. Trimming shortened V by 0 bases and J by 5 bases, and 17 bases separated the two germline ends. CDR3 size: 17 residues. CDR3 in amino acids: CASSQDQDGVLNNEQFF. The CDR3 nucleotides are TGCGCCAGCAGCCAAGATCAGGACGGGGTCCTAAACAATGAGCAGTTCTTC.

The V and J genes are TRBV7-2 and TRBJ2-3; 8 bases are a match to TRBD2. Germline trimming cut 5 bases from V and 0 bases from J; bases unmatched to any gene: 10. The CDR3 length is 17 residues. The germline V gene has CDR1 SGHTA and CDR2 FQGNSA. The CDR3 region is CASSPPPGGGSTDTQYF. The CDR3 DNA follows: TGTGCCAGCAGCCCCCCTCCGGGGGGGGGAAGCACAGATACGCAGTATTTT.

The chain combines TRBV6-6 with TRBJ1-3; TRBD1 is a possible D gene (5 bases). Trimming took 7 bases from V and 4 from J, leaving 17 bases between them. Germline V gives CDR1 MNHNY, CDR2 SVGAGI (reference sequence). This CDR3 comprises 15 residues. CDR3 DNA sequence: TGTGCCAGCACTCCCACCCGGGGGAGAGGAAACACCATATATTTT. It translates to CASTPTRGRGNTIYF.

This clone was counted a few times. The J gene is TRBJ1-5, the V gene TRBV5-5, with TRBD1 matching 10 bases. The V and J ends lost 3 bases and 6 bases, in that order; junction bases with no gene match: 3. The CDR3 totals 14 residues. Germline CDR1 reads SGHKS; CDR2 reads YYEKEE (reference sequence). CDR3 region: CASSWDRGGQPQHF. CDR3 sequence (DNA): TGTGCCAGCAGCTGGGACAGGGGAGGTCAGCCCCAGCATTTT.

The chain links TRBV9 to TRBJ1-2, with 7 bases fitting TRBD1. CDR1 is SGDLS, CDR2 YYNGEE, per germline. The V segment lost 3 bases and the J segment 1 base; nucleotides outside the gene matches: 12. The CDR3 has 17 amino acids. The CDR3 is CASSAPDRPSLNYGYTF. The CDR3 bases are TGTGCCAGCAGCGCTCCGGACAGGCCCTCCCTTAACTATGGCTACACCTTC.

The chain combines TRBV7-2 with TRBJ1-1; 9 bases match TRBD1. The CDR3 extends over 15 amino acids. V was pared by 5 bases and J by 5 bases, with 9 bases of the junction left unmatched. Looked up from germline, CDR1 is SGHTA and CDR2 is FQGNSA. For the CDR3, the DNA is TGTGCCAGCAGCAGAAACGGACAGGGGTATACTGAAGCTTTCTTT. Translating gives CASSRNGQGYTEAFF. Drawing the rest from reference TRBV7-2 and TRBJ1-1, the complete variable domain is GAGVSQSPSNKVTEKGKDVELRCDPISGHTALYWYRQSLGQGLEFLIYFQGNSAPDKSGLPSDRFSAERTGGSVSTLTIQRTQQEDSAVYLCASSRNGQGYTEAFFGQGTRLTVV.

This chain joins TRBV7-9 and TRBJ1-2, with 9 positions matching TRBD1. The CDR3 runs 13 residues. J gave up 10 bases and V 5 bases, and 8 bases lay outside the gene matches. Per germline, CDR1 SEHNR and CDR2 FQNEAQ (reference sequence). The CDR3 loop reads CASSIGTGRVYTF. The CDR3, as DNA: TGTGCCAGCAGCATAGGGACAGGGAGAGTCTACACCTTC.

The V and J genes are TRBV6-5 and TRBJ1-1; possible D gene TRBD1, 5 bases. The CDR3 contains 14 residues. V lost 3 bases and J lost 1, with 9 bases in between. Germline CDR1 is MNHEY and CDR2 is SVGAGI. Written as DNA, the CDR3 is TGTGCCAGCAGTTATCGGGGGAGGAACACTGAAGCTTTCTTT. Residues: CASSYRGRNTEAFF.

The rearrangement uses TRBV6-1 and TRBJ2-5; TRBD2 agrees at 8 bases. CDR1 is MNHNS and CDR2 is SASEGT in the germline V gene. V shed 7 bases, J shed 4 bases, and the junction held 8 bases outside the gene matches. This CDR3 spans 14 amino acids. The DNA for the CDR3 is TGTGCCAGCACCTGGACTAGCAATCGAGAGACCCAGTACTTC. This sequence encodes CASTWTSNRETQYF.

V gene TRBV5-1 combines with J gene TRBJ1-2; D is unresolved. CDR3 length: 14 amino acids. V lost 4 bases and J 6 bases, leaving 16 bases between the germline ends. Germline lookup yields CDR1 SGHRS and CDR2 YFSETQ. CDR3 sequence (DNA): TGCGCCAGCAGCCCAGAGTCCGGGAGGGATGGCTACACCTTC. It codes for CASSPESGRDGYTF.

V is TRBV19 and J is TRBJ1-1; a possible D gene is TRBD1 (5 bases). Per germline, CDR1 LNHDA and CDR2 SQIVND (reference sequence). The V and J ends lost 6 bases and 3 bases respectively, with 17 bases between them. This CDR3 has 15 residues. CDR3 in amino acids: CASSISRTTHTEAFF. DNA of the CDR3: TGTGCCAGTAGCATTAGTCGGACAACCCACACTGAAGCTTTCTTT. The full variable domain, its missing parts supplied by reference TRBV19 and TRBJ1-1, is DGGITQSPKYLFRKEGQNVTLSCEQNLNHDAMYWYRQDPGQGLRLIYYSQIVNDFQKGDIAEGYSVSREKKESFPLTVTSAQKNPTAFYLCASSISRTTHTEAFFGQGTRLTVV.

Here the CDR3 reads CASSMGGQASEQYF. In DNA form, the CDR3 reads TGTGCCAGTAGTATGGGTGGACAGGCTTCCGAGCAGTACTTC. This sequence joins TRBV19 and TRBJ2-7; 7 bases agree with TRBD1. This CDR3 is 14 amino acids long. CDR1 is LNHDA and CDR2 is SQIVND in the germline V gene (reference sequence). Germline trimming cut 3 bases from V and 6 bases from J; bases unmatched to any gene: 8.

This CDR3 reads CASSWGPSNTGELFF. The CDR3 DNA follows: TGTGCCAGCAGCTGGGGGCCCTCGAACACCGGGGAGCTGTTTTTT. This chain uses TRBV7-3 with TRBJ2-2; tentatively, D is TRBD1 (6 bases). Germline V lookup: CDR1 SGHTA, CDR2 FQGTGA. The CDR3 is 15 amino acids. The V and J ends lost 4 bases and 0 bases respectively, with 9 bases between them.

This chain uses TRBV4-2 with TRBJ2-5; TRBD2 agrees at 9 bases. The CDR3 is 18 amino acids. The germline V gene encodes CDR1 LGHNA and CDR2 YNFKEQ. J lost 2 bases, V lost 2 bases, and 12 bases had no gene match. In DNA, the CDR3 is TGTGCCAGCAGCCAAACCTCCGGGGCGGGGGGGCCGCAAGAGACCCAGTACTTC. This codes for CASSQTSGAGGPQETQYF.

The chain uses TRBV7-2 and TRBJ1-4; a possible D gene is TRBD1 (6 bases). The V gene's germline CDR1 is SGHTA and CDR2 FQGNSA. The CDR3 has 15 amino acids. Trimming took 3 bases from V and 5 from J, leaving 13 bases between them. The chain's CDR3 is CASSFTRGFNEKLFF. CDR3 bases: TGTGCCAGCAGCTTCACCAGGGGCTTCAATGAAAAACTGTTTTTT. The full variable domain, completed using reference TRBV7-2 and TRBJ1-4, is GAGVSQSPSNKVTEKGKDVELRCDPISGHTALYWYRQSLGQGLEFLIYFQGNSAPDKSGLPSDRFSAERTGGSVSTLTIQRTQQEDSAVYLCASSFTRGFNEKLFFGSGTQLSVL.

CDR3 coding DNA: TGTGCCAGCAGCTTGACCGGGAGTTCCAATGAAAAACTGTTTTTT. It yields the protein CASSLTGSSNEKLFF. The V gene is TRBV5-4, the J gene TRBJ1-4, with no clear D. The CDR3 contains 15 residues. From germline, CDR1 is SGHNT and CDR2 YYREEE (reference sequence). V was trimmed by 1 base and J by 5 bases, leaving 12 bases between them.